The 17 T cell receptor beta chains listed next were all sequenced from one sample in a study of blood T cells in healthy people across ages. Primed by a sample-barcoded 5' primer and a J-beta primer mix, a second PCR proceeded for roughly 7 to 12 cycles. A single record per CDR3 protein comes from TCRdb applying MiXCR to the 5' RACE reads. The sample has about 770,000 distinct CDR3 sequences, 40% to 50% seen once. Source material: blood. Source of these receptors: a man between 60 and 70 years old in good health.

The CDR3 DNA sequence: TGTGCCAGCAGGCTACAGGGTGGAAATGAGCAGTTCTTC. Protein sequence: CASRLQGGNEQFF. The chain recombines TRBV7-2 with TRBJ2-1; D might be TRBD1 (6 bases). The CDR3 is 13 amino acids. Trimming took 6 bases from V and 7 from J, leaving 13 bases between them. Per the germline V gene, CDR1 is SGHTA and CDR2 is FQGNSA.

This rearrangement joins TRBV15 to TRBJ2-3; the D gene could be TRBD1 or TRBD2 (5 bases each). Per germline, CDR1 LNHNV and CDR2 YYDKDF (reference sequence). V was pared by 2 bases and J by 1 base, with 13 bases between. The CDR3 is made up of 16 amino acids. In nucleotides, the CDR3 is TGTGCCACCAGCAGAAACCCCGGGACCCGCACAGATACGCAGTATTTT. This encodes CATSRNPGTRTDTQYF.

V and J are TRBV7-3 and TRBJ2-1; 8 bases align to TRBD1. There are 17 residues in the CDR3. Trimming at V came to 2 bases and at J to 0 bases, leaving 6 bases not matched to a gene. Per germline, CDR1 SGHTA and CDR2 FQGTGA. As DNA, the CDR3 is TGTGCCAGCAGCTTAGCAGGGGGCCTTAGCTCCTACAATGAGCAGTTCTTC. This translates into CASSLAGGLSSYNEQFF.

The chain combines TRBV28 with TRBJ2-7; D remains unclear. The germline CDR1 and CDR2 sequences are MDHEN and SYDVKM. V lost 5 bases and J lost 0, with 14 bases in between. The CDR3 is 15 residues long. CDR3 sequence (DNA): TGTGCCAGCAGTCCACTCATCCGGAGCTCCTACGAGCAGTACTTC. It yields the protein CASSPLIRSSYEQYF. Variable domain in full (rest from reference TRBV28 and TRBJ2-7): DVKVTQSSRYLVKRTGEKVFLECVQDMDHENMFWYRQDPGLGLRLIYFSYDVKMKEKGDIPEGYSVSREKKERFSLILESASTNQTSMYLCASSPLIRSSYEQYFGPGTRLTVT.

This clonotype was seen a handful of times. This chain connects TRBV6-2 or TRBV6-3 to TRBJ2-7; TRBD2 agrees at 12 bases. V shed 2 bases and J 0 bases; nucleotides not matched to a gene: 2. Germline V gives CDR1 MNHEY, CDR2 SVGEGT. This CDR3 comprises 16 residues. In DNA, the CDR3 is TGTGCCAGCAGTTACCGACTAGCGGGGGTCTCCTACGAGCAGTACTTC. Its protein is CASSYRLAGVSYEQYF.

There are a few counts of this clonotype. The chain is built from TRBV28 and TRBJ1-4, with unresolved D. Germline-derived CDR1 and CDR2 are MDHEN and SYDVKM. CDR3 size: 12 residues. V lost 7 bases to trimming and J lost 8 bases, with 11 bases between them. CDR3 in amino acids: CASIGFSEKLFF. CDR3 nucleotides: TGTGCCAGCATAGGGTTTTCGGAAAAACTGTTTTTT.

This clonotype was observed a handful of times. The chain employs TRBV5-1 and TRBJ2-7; 8 bases line up with TRBD1. In germline, CDR1 is SGHRS, CDR2 YFSETQ. This CDR3 contains 13 residues. With V trimmed by 5 bases and J by 2 bases, 3 bases remained unmatched. CDR3 DNA sequence: TGCGCCAGCAGGGGCAGGGGGCCCTACGAGCAGTACTTC. Amino acid sequence: CASRGRGPYEQYF.

The rearrangement uses TRBV7-3 and TRBJ1-6; D gene ambiguous. V dropped 2 bases and J dropped 6 bases, with 11 bases sitting between them. This CDR3 comprises 15 residues. In germline, CDR1 is SGHTA, CDR2 FQGTGA. Written as DNA, the CDR3 is TGTGCCAGCAGCTTATTCCCATTGGGTAATTCACCCCTCCACTTT. Its protein is CASSLFPLGNSPLHF.

This chain joins TRBV28 and TRBJ2-7, with a weak D call TRBD2 (5 bases). The CDR3 extends over 15 amino acids. Germline V gene sequence: CDR1 MDHEN, CDR2 SYDVKM. Between the trimmed V and J ends, which lost 4 bases and 0 bases, there was a span of 13 bases. For the CDR3, the DNA is TGTGCCAGCAGTTCCGCCGCGGGCAGCTCCTACGAGCAGTACTTC. Encoded protein: CASSSAAGSSYEQYF. Drawing the rest from reference TRBV28 and TRBJ2-7, the complete variable domain is DVKVTQSSRYLVKRTGEKVFLECVQDMDHENMFWYRQDPGLGLRLIYFSYDVKMKEKGDIPEGYSVSREKKERFSLILESASTNQTSMYLCASSSAAGSSYEQYFGPGTRLTVT.

On this clonotype: A read error may account for a junction end that differs from germline. The chain couples TRBV6-2 or TRBV6-3 to TRBJ2-5, with 9 bases fitting TRBD2. Germline lookup yields CDR1 MNHEY and CDR2 SVGEGT. The CDR3 is 16 residues long. CDR3 protein: CASSYMGLADGETRYF. CDR3 DNA: TGTGCCAGCAGTTATATGGGACTAGCTGATGGAGAGACCCGGTACTTC.

This clonotype was detected a few times. The V and J genes are TRBV28 and TRBJ2-7; 7 positions match TRBD2. The ends lost 8 bases at V and 2 bases at J; junction bases unmatched: 6. The CDR3 covers 13 residues. Germline values: CDR1 MDHEN, CDR2 SYDVKM. The CDR3 loop reads CASARAGTYEQYF. The CDR3 coding sequence is TGTGCCAGCGCTCGAGCGGGGACCTACGAGCAGTACTTC.

The V and J genes are TRBV29-1 and TRBJ2-7, with D tentatively TRBD1 (8 bases). With the DNA end fitting TRBJ2-5 better, the J assignment may be wrong. CDR3 size: 15 residues. Germline lookup yields CDR1 SQVTM and CDR2 ANQGSEA. The CDR3 DNA follows: TGCAGCGTTCAACAGGGGGGGCCGCGGGTGGAGACCCAGTACTTC. It codes for CSVQQGGPRVETQYF.

The CDR3 bases are TGTGCCAGCTCCGATGGACAGGTCGACACAGATACGCAGTATTTT. Protein: CASSDGQVDTDTQYF. The rearrangement joins TRBV6-2 or TRBV6-3 to TRBJ2-3; 7 positions agree with TRBD1. This CDR3 has 15 residues. Trimming took 8 bases from V and 2 from J; bases not matched to a gene: 10. From germline, CDR1 is MNHEY and CDR2 SVGEGT.

This clonotype was observed a handful of times. This chain joins TRBV2 and TRBJ2-2; no firm D call. CDR1 and CDR2 from the germline V gene are SNHLY and FYNNEI. This CDR3 has 11 amino acids. V dropped 6 bases and J dropped 9 bases, with 8 bases sitting between them. The CDR3 region has the DNA TGTGCCAGCAGCATCACGCGGGAGCTGTTTTTT. This translates into CASSITRELFF.

This chain uses TRBV20-1 with TRBJ2-1; the D gene is possibly TRBD1 (6 bases). TRBJ2-7 matches the DNA end more closely, so the J call is doubtful. The CDR3 runs to 14 residues. CDR1 DFQATT and CDR2 SNEGSKA come from the germline V gene (reference sequence). The CDR3 loop reads CSATGTSDYNEQYF. The CDR3, as DNA: TGCAGTGCTACAGGGACAAGCGACTACAATGAGCAGTACTTC.

V usage is TRBV10-3 and J usage is TRBJ2-7; D possibly corresponds to TRBD2 (6 bases). The germline V and J ends were trimmed by 4 bases and 6 bases, with 16 bases remaining between them. The CDR3 runs to 14 residues. Germline assignment: CDR1 ENHRY and CDR2 SYGVKD. The CDR3, as DNA: TGTGCCATCAGTGCCCGGCTGGGGGGAATCGAGCAGTACTTC. It encodes CAISARLGGIEQYF.

The CDR3 here is CASSAQSNYGYTF. DNA for the CDR3: TGTGCCAGCAGTGCACAGTCTAACTATGGCTACACCTTC. This chain uses TRBV27 with TRBJ1-2; no reliable D call. Per the germline V gene, CDR1 is MNHEY and CDR2 is SMNVEV (reference sequence). This CDR3 has 13 amino acids. V lost 5 bases and J lost 0, with 7 bases in between.